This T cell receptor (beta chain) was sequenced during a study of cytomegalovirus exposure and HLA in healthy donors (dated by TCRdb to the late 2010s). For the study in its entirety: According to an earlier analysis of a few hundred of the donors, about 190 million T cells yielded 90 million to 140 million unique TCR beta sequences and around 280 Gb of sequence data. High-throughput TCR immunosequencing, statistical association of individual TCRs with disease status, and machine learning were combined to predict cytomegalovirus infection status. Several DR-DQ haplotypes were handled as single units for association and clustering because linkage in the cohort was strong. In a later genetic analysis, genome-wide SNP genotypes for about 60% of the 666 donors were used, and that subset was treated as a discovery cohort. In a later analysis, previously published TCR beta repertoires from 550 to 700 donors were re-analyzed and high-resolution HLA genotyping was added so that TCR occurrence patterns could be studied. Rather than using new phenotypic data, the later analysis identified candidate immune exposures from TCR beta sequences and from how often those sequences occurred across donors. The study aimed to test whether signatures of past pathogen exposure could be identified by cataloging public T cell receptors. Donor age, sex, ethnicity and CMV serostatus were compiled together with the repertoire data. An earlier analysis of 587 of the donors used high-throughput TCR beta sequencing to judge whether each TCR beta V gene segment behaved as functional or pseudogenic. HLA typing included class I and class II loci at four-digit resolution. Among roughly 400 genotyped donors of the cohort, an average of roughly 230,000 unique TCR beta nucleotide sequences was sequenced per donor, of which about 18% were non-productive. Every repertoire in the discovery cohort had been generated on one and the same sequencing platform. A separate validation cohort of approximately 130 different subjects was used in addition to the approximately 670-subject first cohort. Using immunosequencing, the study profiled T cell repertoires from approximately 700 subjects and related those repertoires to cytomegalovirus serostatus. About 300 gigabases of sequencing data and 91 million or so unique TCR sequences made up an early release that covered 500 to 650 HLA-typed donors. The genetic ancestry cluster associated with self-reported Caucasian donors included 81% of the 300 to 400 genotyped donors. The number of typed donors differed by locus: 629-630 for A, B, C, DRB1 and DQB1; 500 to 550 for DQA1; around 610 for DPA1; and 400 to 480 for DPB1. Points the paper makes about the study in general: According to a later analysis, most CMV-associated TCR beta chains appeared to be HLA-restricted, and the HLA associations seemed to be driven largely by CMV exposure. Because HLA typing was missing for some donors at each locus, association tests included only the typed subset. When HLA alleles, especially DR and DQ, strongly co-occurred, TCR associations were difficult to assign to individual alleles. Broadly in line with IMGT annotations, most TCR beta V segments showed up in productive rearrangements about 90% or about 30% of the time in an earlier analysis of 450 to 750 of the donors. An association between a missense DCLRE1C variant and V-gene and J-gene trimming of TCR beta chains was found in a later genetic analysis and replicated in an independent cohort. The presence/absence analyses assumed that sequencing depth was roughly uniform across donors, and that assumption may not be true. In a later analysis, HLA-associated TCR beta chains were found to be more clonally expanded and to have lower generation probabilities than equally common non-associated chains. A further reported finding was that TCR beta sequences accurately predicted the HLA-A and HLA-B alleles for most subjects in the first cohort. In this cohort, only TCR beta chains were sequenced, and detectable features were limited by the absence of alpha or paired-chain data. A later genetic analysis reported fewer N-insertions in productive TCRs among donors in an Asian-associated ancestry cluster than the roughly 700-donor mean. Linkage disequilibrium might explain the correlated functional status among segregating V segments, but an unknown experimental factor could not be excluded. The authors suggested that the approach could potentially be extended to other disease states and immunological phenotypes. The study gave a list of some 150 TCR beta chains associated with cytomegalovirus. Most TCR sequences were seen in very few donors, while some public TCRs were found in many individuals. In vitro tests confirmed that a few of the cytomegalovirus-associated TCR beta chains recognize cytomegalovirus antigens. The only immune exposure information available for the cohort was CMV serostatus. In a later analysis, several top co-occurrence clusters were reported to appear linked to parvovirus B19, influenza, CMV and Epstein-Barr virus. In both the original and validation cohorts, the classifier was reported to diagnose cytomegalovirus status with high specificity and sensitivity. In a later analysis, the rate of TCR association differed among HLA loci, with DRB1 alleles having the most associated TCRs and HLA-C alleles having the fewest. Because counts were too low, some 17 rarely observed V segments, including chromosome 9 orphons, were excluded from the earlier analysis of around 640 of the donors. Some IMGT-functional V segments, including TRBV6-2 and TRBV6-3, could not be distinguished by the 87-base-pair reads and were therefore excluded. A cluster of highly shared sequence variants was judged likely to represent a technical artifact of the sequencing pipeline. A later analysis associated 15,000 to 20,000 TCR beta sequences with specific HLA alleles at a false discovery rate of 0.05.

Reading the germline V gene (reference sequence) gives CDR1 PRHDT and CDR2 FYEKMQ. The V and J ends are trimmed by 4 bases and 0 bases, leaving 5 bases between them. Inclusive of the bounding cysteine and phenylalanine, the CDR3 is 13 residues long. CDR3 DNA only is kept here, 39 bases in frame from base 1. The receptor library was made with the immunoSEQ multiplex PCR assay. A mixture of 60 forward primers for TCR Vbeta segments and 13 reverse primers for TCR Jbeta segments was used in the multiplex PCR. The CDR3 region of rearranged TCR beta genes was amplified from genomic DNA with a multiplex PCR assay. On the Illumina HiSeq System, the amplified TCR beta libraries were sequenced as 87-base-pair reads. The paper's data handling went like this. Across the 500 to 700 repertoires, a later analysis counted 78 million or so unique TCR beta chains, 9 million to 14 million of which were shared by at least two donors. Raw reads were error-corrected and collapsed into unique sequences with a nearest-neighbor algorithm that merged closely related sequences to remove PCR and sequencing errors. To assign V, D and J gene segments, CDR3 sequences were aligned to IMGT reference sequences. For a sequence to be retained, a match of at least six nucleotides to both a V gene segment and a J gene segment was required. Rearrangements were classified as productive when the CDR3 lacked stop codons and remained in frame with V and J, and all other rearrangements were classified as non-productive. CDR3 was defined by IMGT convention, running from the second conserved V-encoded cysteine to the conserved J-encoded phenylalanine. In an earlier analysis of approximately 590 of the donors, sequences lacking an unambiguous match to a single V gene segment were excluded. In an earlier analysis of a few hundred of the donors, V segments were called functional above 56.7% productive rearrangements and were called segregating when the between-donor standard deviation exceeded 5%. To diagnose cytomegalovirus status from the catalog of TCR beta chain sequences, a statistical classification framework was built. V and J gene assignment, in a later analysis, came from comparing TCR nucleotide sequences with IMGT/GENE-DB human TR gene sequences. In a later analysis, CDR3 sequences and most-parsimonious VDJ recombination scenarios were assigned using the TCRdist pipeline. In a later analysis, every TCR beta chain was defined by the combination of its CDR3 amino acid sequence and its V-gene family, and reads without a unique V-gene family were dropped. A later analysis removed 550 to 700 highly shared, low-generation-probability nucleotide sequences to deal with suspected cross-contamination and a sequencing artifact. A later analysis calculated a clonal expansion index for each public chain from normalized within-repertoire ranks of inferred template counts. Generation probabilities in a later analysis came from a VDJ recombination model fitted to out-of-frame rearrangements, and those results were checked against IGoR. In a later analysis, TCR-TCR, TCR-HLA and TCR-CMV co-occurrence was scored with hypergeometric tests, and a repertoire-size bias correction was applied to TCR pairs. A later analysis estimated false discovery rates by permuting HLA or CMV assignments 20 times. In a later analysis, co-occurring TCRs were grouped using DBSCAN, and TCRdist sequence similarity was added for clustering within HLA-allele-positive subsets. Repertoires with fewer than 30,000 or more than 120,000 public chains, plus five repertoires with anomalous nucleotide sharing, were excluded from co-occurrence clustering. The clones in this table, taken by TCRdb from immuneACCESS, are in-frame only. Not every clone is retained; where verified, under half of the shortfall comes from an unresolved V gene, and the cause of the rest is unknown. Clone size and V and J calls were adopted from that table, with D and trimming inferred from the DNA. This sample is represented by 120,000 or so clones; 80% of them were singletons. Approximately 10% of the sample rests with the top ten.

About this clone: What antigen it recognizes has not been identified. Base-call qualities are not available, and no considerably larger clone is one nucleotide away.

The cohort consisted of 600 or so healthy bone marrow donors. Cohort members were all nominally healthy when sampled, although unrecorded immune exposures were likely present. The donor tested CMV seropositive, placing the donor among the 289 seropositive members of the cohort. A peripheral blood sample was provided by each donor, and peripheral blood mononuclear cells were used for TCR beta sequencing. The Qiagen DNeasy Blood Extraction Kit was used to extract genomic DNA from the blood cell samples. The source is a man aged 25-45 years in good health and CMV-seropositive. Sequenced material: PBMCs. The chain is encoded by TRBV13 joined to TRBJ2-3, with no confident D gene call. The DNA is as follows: TGTGCCAGCAGCTCCGTTAGCACAGATACGCAGTATTTT. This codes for CASSSVSTDTQYF.